This section outlines one T cell receptor (beta chain) sequence together with its context. The antigen is not known. The CDR3 is 16 residues long. V was clipped by 1 base and J by 7 bases, with 20 bases between them. Germline-derived CDR1 and CDR2 are DFQATT and SNEGSKA (reference sequence). The Oncomine TCR Beta short-read assay generated sequence data from the DNA of cultured CD4+ T cells. Genomic DNA was drawn out of CD4+ T cells grown in culture. TCRdb used MiXCR to reprocess the PCR reads, holding one entry per CDR3 protein. The profile shows around 3,000 distinct CDR3 sequences, approximately 30% of them singletons. Treatment noted: roughly ten-day PBMC culture with coronavirus spike peptide pools or control peptides (ViraFEST assay). Ahead of the COVID-19 pandemic (2011-2018), the CD4+ T cells of the unexposed donor were collected. After being plated at two million per well, PBMCs were cultured with about 10 IU/ml IL-2 and about 10 ug/ml peptide pools. Four cold-coronavirus spikes and SARS-CoV-2 S/N were the probes applied, cells permitting, to CD4+ T cells from unexposed donors.

The sample is drawn from a study of vaccination and CD4 T cells after COVID-19. As for the study in general: Overlapping peptides of the spike proteins of SARS-CoV-2, HCoV-NL63, HCoV-OC43 and HCoV-229E were used for cell stimulation.

The chain joins TRBV20-1 to TRBJ2-4; TRBD2 is a possible D gene (5 bases). Sample: CD4+ T cells from blood, cultured in vitro. This TCR derives from a human donor in good health. CDR3 sequence (DNA): TGCAGTGCTAGAGTTCTTCGGGGATTGAGATCGAACATTCAGTACTTC. It translates to CSARVLRGLRSNIQYF.